One sample yielded the 13 T cell receptor beta chains listed below, sequenced in a study of control samples from healthy donors and cancer patients. Sequencing used immunoSEQ multiplex PCR; TCRdb keeps in-frame clones, though not all of them. The sample includes approximately 26,000 clones, 75% to 85% seen only once; the top ten take about 25%. The sequenced sample was PBMCs. The receptors were gathered from a man in his 60s with colorectal cancer.

The V gene is TRBV11-2, the J gene TRBJ2-1; D remains unclear. CDR3 length: 17 amino acids. V dropped 1 base and J dropped 0 bases, with 13 bases sitting between them. Germline CDR1 SGHAT, CDR2 FQNNGV. The CDR3 region has the DNA TGTGCCAGCAGCTTAGGGGATGAGGCAAGCTCCTACAATGAGCAGTTCTTC. Its protein product is CASSLGDEASSYNEQFF.

This chain uses TRBV9 with TRBJ2-1; no clear D. The V gene lost 0 bases and the J gene lost 8 bases, with 18 bases spanning the gap. Germline-derived CDR1 and CDR2 are SGDLS and YYNGEE. The CDR3 consists of 16 residues. The CDR3 nucleotides read TGTGCCAGCAGCGTAGCTTCCGGCCTAGTTATGGATGAGCAGTTCTTC. This translates into CASSVASGLVMDEQFF.

The sample holds a few counts of this clone. The rearrangement uses TRBV6-5 and TRBJ1-1; no definite D call. The V gene lost 6 bases and the J gene lost 2 bases, with 16 bases spanning the gap. The CDR3 runs to 15 residues. CDR1 MNHEY and CDR2 SVGAGI come from the germline V gene. This CDR3 reads CASSPKGPLNTEAFF. The CDR3, as DNA: TGTGCCAGCAGCCCGAAGGGCCCCCTCAACACTGAAGCTTTCTTT.

DNA for the CDR3: TGTGCCAGCAGACTAGGGGGTTGGCCCAACACTGAAGCTTTCTTT. Translated: CASRLGGWPNTEAFF. This chain uses TRBV7-8 with TRBJ1-1, with a tentative D call TRBD1 (6 bases). Between the trimmed V and J ends, which lost 6 bases and 2 bases, there was a span of 16 bases. The CDR3 sequence is 15 residues long. Germline V lookup: CDR1 SGHVS, CDR2 FQNEAQ.

This clone was counted a few times. The chain couples TRBV7-2 to TRBJ2-5; D is undetermined. The CDR3 loop spans 15 amino acids. Deletions cut 2 bases from V and 2 bases from J, with 12 bases between. CDR1 SGHTA and CDR2 FQGNSA come from the germline V gene. The DNA of the CDR3 is TGTGCCAGCAGCTTATTGGTCCTGGGGCAAGAGACCCAGTACTTC. It codes for CASSLLVLGQETQYF.

The chain is built from TRBV29-1 and TRBJ2-6; D is possibly TRBD1 or TRBD2 (6 bases each). This CDR3 has 15 amino acids. V shed 4 bases and J shed 0 bases, with 10 bases lying between them. Germline CDR1 is SQVTM and CDR2 is ANQGSEA. The CDR3 sequence: CSVVGGGSGANVLTF. DNA of the CDR3: TGCAGCGTTGTAGGAGGGGGCTCTGGGGCCAACGTCCTGACTTTC. The complete variable domain, with remaining parts taken from reference TRBV29-1 and TRBJ2-6, reads SAVISQKPSRDICQRGTSLTIQCQVDSQVTMMFWYRQQPGQSLTLIATANQGSEATYESGFVIDKFPISRPNLTFSTLTVSNMSPEDSSIYLCSVVGGGSGANVLTFGAGSRLTVL.

The DNA for the CDR3 is TGTGCCAGCAGCGTAGTTGGTTCGCCGGCAGATACGCAGTATTTT. It encodes CASSVVGSPADTQYF. The chain uses TRBV9 and TRBJ2-3; D gene unclear. Trimming took off 0 bases at V and 4 bases at J, with 12 bases between the two ends. Germline CDR1 reads SGDLS; CDR2 reads YYNGEE. The length of the CDR3 is 15 residues. The whole variable domain, remainder taken from reference TRBV9 and TRBJ2-3, is DSGVTQTPKHLITATGQRVTLRCSPRSGDLSVYWYQQSLDQGLQFLIQYYNGEERAKGNILERFSAQQFPDLHSELNLSSLELGDSALYFCASSVVGSPADTQYFGPGTRLTVL.

This sequence joins TRBV3-1 (or the pseudogene TRBV3-2) and TRBJ1-5; unclear D gene. V was clipped by 1 base and J by 2 bases, with 18 bases between them. The CDR3 contains 18 residues. Germline V gene lookup returns CDR1 LGHDT and CDR2 YNNKEL (reference sequence). The CDR3: CASSQGRRIPPGNQPQHF. CDR3 DNA sequence: TGTGCCAGCAGCCAAGGTCGCCGGATCCCGCCGGGCAATCAGCCCCAGCATTTT.

V and J are TRBV11-3 and TRBJ1-4, with no clear D. Germline CDR1 is SGHNT and CDR2 is YENEEA. The CDR3 is 13 amino acids. Deletions cut 5 bases from V and 7 bases from J, with 11 bases between. CDR3 residues: CASSPGMGEKLFF. CDR3 coding DNA: TGTGCCAGCAGCCCGGGAATGGGTGAAAAACTGTTTTTT.

The chain has TRBV30 and TRBJ2-6; D not resolved. CDR3 length: 14 amino acids. The V end lost 0 bases, the J end lost 2 bases, and 5 bases lay between the germline ends. From germline, CDR1 is GTSNPN and CDR2 SVGIG (reference sequence). CDR3 coding DNA: TGTGCCTGGAGTGTATGGGCTGGGGCCAACGTCCTGACTTTC. The encoded protein is CAWSVWAGANVLTF.

J is TRBJ2-4 and V is TRBV7-2, with 14 bases matching TRBD2. The CDR3 has 17 residues. The V gene end was trimmed by 3 bases and the J gene end by 8 bases; junction bases not matched to a gene: 9. Germline assignment: CDR1 SGHTA and CDR2 FQGNSA. The CDR3 loop reads CASSFPGLAGGTDIQYF. Written as DNA, the CDR3 is TGTGCCAGCAGCTTTCCCGGACTAGCGGGGGGCACGGACATTCAGTACTTC.

The V call is TRBV4-3, the J call TRBJ1-2; D is unresolved. Trimming shortened V by 0 bases and J by 4 bases, and 12 bases separated the two germline ends. This CDR3 comprises 15 residues. Per germline, CDR1 LGHNA and CDR2 YSLEER. CDR3 residues: CASSQDLLLLYGYTF. The CDR3 DNA follows: TGCGCCAGCAGCCAAGATCTGTTGCTCCTCTATGGCTACACCTTC.

This clone was seen more than once but under ten times. The gene calls are TRBV2 and TRBJ1-2; D remains unclear. With 2 bases removed from V and 1 base from J, the gap between germline ends came to 5 bases. The CDR3 spans 13 residues. Germline-derived CDR1 and CDR2 are SNHLY and FYNNEI. CDR3 DNA sequence: TGTGCCAGCAGTGAACTGCTTAACTATGGCTACACCTTC. Protein: CASSELLNYGYTF.